The 21 T cell receptor beta chains listed next were all sequenced from one sample in a study of post-analysis software for immune sequencing data. Points from the study as a whole: Among roughly 5 TRBV segments more frequent in patients than controls were TRBV5-6, TRBV5-1 and TRBV20-1.

Unique molecular identifiers tagged the TCR beta cDNA libraries. TCRdb independently ran MiXCR on the PCR reads; one entry per CDR3 protein. The sample shows 650,000 to 900,000 distinct CDR3 sequences, about 45% of them seen only once. Antigen specificity for these receptors is unknown. Sample: blood. The receptor source for this set is a girl aged 5 to 17 with multiple sclerosis.

This chain joins TRBV20-1 and TRBJ2-7; 7 bases map to TRBD1. The CDR3 has 15 amino acids. V was pared by 5 bases and J by 3 bases, with 13 bases of the junction left unmatched. Per the germline V gene, CDR1 is DFQATT and CDR2 is SNEGSKA (reference sequence). The CDR3 DNA reads TGCAGTGCTCCAAACGACAGGGTGGCCGGCTACGAGCAGTACTTC. Translating it yields CSAPNDRVAGYEQYF.

The chain is built from TRBV7-9 and TRBJ2-1, with a weak D call TRBD2 (5 bases). This CDR3 has 17 amino acids. The germline V gene has CDR1 SEHNR and CDR2 FQNEAQ (reference sequence). Trimming left V 1 base short and J 0 bases short, with 13 bases between. CDR3 region: CASSLGAGASSYNEQFF. The CDR3, as DNA: TGTGCCAGCAGCTTAGGGGCGGGTGCGAGCTCCTACAATGAGCAGTTCTTC.

The rearrangement uses TRBV5-1 and TRBJ1-6; 7 nucleotides match TRBD1. V shed 2 bases, J shed 5 bases, and the junction held 7 bases outside the gene matches. In germline, CDR1 is SGHRS, CDR2 YFSETQ. CDR3 length: 16 residues. The CDR3 nucleotides are TGCGCCAGCAGCTTACAAGGGACAGCAAATAATTCACCCCTCCACTTT. Translating gives CASSLQGTANNSPLHF. Variable domain in full (rest from reference TRBV5-1 and TRBJ1-6): KAGVTQTPRYLIKTRGQQVTLSCSPISGHRSVSWYQQTPGQGLQFLFEYFSETQRNKGNFPGRFSGRQFSNSRSEMNVSTLELGDSALYLCASSLQGTANNSPLHFGNGTRLTVT.

The V gene is TRBV20-1, the J gene TRBJ2-7, with 7 bases identical to TRBD1. The J call is in doubt because the DNA end fits TRBJ2-5 better. Germline-derived CDR1 and CDR2 are DFQATT and SNEGSKA (reference sequence). The CDR3 has 14 residues. The CDR3 sequence: CSASQGTAEETQYF. DNA for the CDR3: TGCAGTGCTAGTCAAGGGACAGCGGAAGAGACCCAGTACTTC.

The V and J genes are TRBV11-2 and TRBJ2-7; D is perhaps TRBD2 (5 bases). The germline V gene has CDR1 SGHAT and CDR2 FQNNGV. CDR3 size: 13 residues. Trimming took 4 bases from V and 2 from J, leaving 9 bases between them. The DNA of the CDR3 is TGTGCCAGCAGCTCGAGGGTCGCCTACGAGCAGTACTTC. Its protein product is CASSSRVAYEQYF. Combining the CDR3 with reference TRBV11-2 and TRBJ2-7 gives the whole variable domain EAGVAQSPRYKIIEKRQSVAFWCNPISGHATLYWYQQILGQGPKLLIQFQNNGVVDDSQLPKDRFSAERLKGVDSTLKIQPAKLEDSAVYLCASSSRVAYEQYFGPGTRLTVT.

The genes are TRBV7-2 and TRBJ2-1, with 9 bases fitting TRBD2. With V trimmed by 3 bases and J by 9 bases, 3 bases remained unmatched. This CDR3 spans 13 amino acids. Germline-derived CDR1 and CDR2 are SGHTA and FQGNSA. The CDR3 bases are TGTGCCAGCAGCTTCCGGACTAGCGTTGAGCAGTTCTTC. This sequence encodes CASSFRTSVEQFF.

In this sample, this clonotype turned up a few times. The chain links TRBV20-1 to TRBJ2-6, with D unclear. CDR1 and CDR2 (germline): DFQATT, SNEGSKA (reference sequence). This CDR3 is built from 14 residues. Trimming shortened V by 2 bases and J by 0 bases, and 5 bases separated the two germline ends. The CDR3 loop is CSARKGSGANVLTF. The CDR3 nucleotides are TGCAGTGCTAGAAAGGGCTCTGGGGCCAACGTCCTGACTTTC.

This clonotype was counted between two and nine times. The rearrangement links TRBV7-3 to TRBJ2-1; D tentatively reads TRBD1 or TRBD2 (5 bases each). Germline-derived CDR1 and CDR2 are SGHTA and FQGTGA. V dropped 5 bases and J dropped 6 bases, with 20 bases sitting between them. The CDR3 sequence is 16 residues long. CDR3 nucleotide sequence: TGTGCCAGCAGCCCATCCGGGACCGCGGGTACCAATGAGCAGTTCTTC. Its translation: CASSPSGTAGTNEQFF.

V and J are TRBV29-1 and TRBJ2-1, with 12 bases fitting TRBD2. Losses at the gene ends were 1 base for V and 0 bases for J; bases not matched to a gene: 1. The CDR3 runs 16 residues. Germline V gene sequence: CDR1 SQVTM, CDR2 ANQGSEA. The CDR3: CSVEGTSGTSYNEQFF. In nucleotides, the CDR3 is TGCAGCGTTGAAGGGACTAGCGGGACCTCCTACAATGAGCAGTTCTTC.

V is TRBV13 and J is TRBJ2-1; possible D gene TRBD1, 6 bases. There are 12 residues in the CDR3. The germline V gene has CDR1 PRHDT and CDR2 FYEKMQ (reference sequence). Trimming stripped 5 bases from V and 4 bases from J, with 6 bases between. CDR3 nucleotide sequence: TGTGCCAGCAGCGGACAGTACAATGAGCAGTTCTTC. This translates into CASSGQYNEQFF.

A single count supports this clonotype. One end of the junction does not line up with germline, which may come from a read error. The chain joins TRBV25-1 to TRBJ2-3, with D perhaps TRBD2 (6 bases). Germline V gives CDR1 MGHDK, CDR2 SYGVNS. The CDR3 totals 15 residues. CDR3 DNA sequence: TGTGTCAGCAGTGATGGAGGGATCAGCACAGATACGCAGTATTTT. Translation gives CVSSDGGISTDTQYF.

This chain connects TRBV29-1 to TRBJ1-2, with 8 bases matching TRBD1. V shed 8 bases and J 4 bases; nucleotides not matched to a gene: 15. Germline CDR1 and CDR2: SQVTM and ANQGSEA. This CDR3 comprises 15 residues. CDR3 coding DNA: TGCAGCCCCCCGGGCAGGGGGCTTAGATTCTATGGCTACACCTTC. Protein: CSPPGRGLRFYGYTF. The full variable domain, in which reference TRBV29-1 and TRBJ1-2 provide the parts outside the CDR3, is SAVISQKPSRDICQRGTSLTIQCQVDSQVTMMFWYRQQPGQSLTLIATANQGSEATYESGFVIDKFPISRPNLTFSTLTVSNMSPEDSSIYLCSPPGRGLRFYGYTFGSGTRLTVV.

This sequence joins TRBV15 and TRBJ1-2; the match to TRBD1 covers 8 bases. V lost 0 bases, J lost 7 bases, and 7 bases stayed unmatched. The germline V gene encodes CDR1 LNHNV and CDR2 YYDKDF (reference sequence). The CDR3 is 15 amino acids. The CDR3 reads CATSREVQGAFGYTF. The CDR3 coding sequence is TGTGCCACCAGCAGAGAGGTGCAGGGGGCGTTTGGCTACACCTTC.

V gene TRBV15 combines with J gene TRBJ1-5; D remains unclear. This CDR3 region has 15 residues. The V end lost 0 bases, the J end lost 2 bases, and 8 bases lay between the germline ends. Germline loops: CDR1 LNHNV, CDR2 YYDKDF (reference sequence). The CDR3 loop reads CATSRDINGNQPQHF. The DNA for the CDR3 is TGTGCCACCAGCAGAGATATAAACGGCAATCAGCCCCAGCATTTT.

The chain combines TRBV11-2 with TRBJ2-1; 7 nucleotides align to TRBD2. Germline CDR1 reads SGHAT; CDR2 reads FQNNGV. V was clipped by 4 bases and J by 12 bases; unmatched bases: 15. CDR3 size: 15 residues. The CDR3 reads CASSSEAGVRVGQFF. DNA of the CDR3: TGTGCCAGCAGCTCGGAGGCGGGAGTTCGAGTCGGGCAGTTCTTC.

The rearrangement links TRBV29-1 to TRBJ2-6, with D hard to call. CDR1 and CDR2 (germline): SQVTM, ANQGSEA. This CDR3 has 15 amino acids. The V end lost 4 bases, the J end lost 2 bases, and 12 bases lay between the germline ends. The CDR3 region has the DNA TGCAGCGTTGGGGAAGGTGGGGCTGGGGCCAACGTCCTGACTTTC. Translating it yields CSVGEGGAGANVLTF.

This chain joins TRBV5-6 and TRBJ2-7; D uncertain. Trimming took off 4 bases at V and 0 bases at J, with 14 bases between the two ends. The V gene's germline CDR1 is SGHDT and CDR2 YYEEEE. The CDR3 has 15 amino acids. CDR3 region: CASSNSEDNSYEQYF. As DNA, the CDR3 is TGTGCCAGCAGCAATTCCGAGGATAACTCCTACGAGCAGTACTTC.

This chain joins TRBV14 and TRBJ2-6, with D possibly matching TRBD2 (5 bases). The CDR3 consists of 16 residues. Germline V gene lookup returns CDR1 SGHDN and CDR2 FVKESK. V was trimmed by 1 base and J by 4 bases, leaving 11 bases between them. The CDR3, as DNA: TGTGCCAGCAGCCAAGCGGGGAGAACCGGGGCCAACGTCCTGACTTTC. Amino acids: CASSQAGRTGANVLTF. Complete variable domain (other parts from reference TRBV14 and TRBJ2-6): EAGVTQFPSHSVIEKGQTVTLRCDPISGHDNLYWYRRVMGKEIKFLLHFVKESKQDESGMPNNRFLAERTGGTYSTLKVQPAELEDSGVYFCASSQAGRTGANVLTFGAGSRLTVL.

The rearrangement links TRBV3-1 to TRBJ2-7; 7 bases are a match to TRBD2. The end of the DNA is better explained by TRBJ2-4, so the J call may be wrong. This CDR3 comprises 17 residues. Per the germline V gene, CDR1 is LGHDT and CDR2 is YNNKEL (reference sequence). For the CDR3, the DNA is TGTGCCAGCAGCCAAGATCGGCTGGCGGGAGTTGGAGACATTCAGTACTTC. The encoded protein is CASSQDRLAGVGDIQYF.

This clonotype appeared a few times. The V call is TRBV20-1, the J call TRBJ2-1; D ambiguous. Germline V lookup: CDR1 DFQATT, CDR2 SNEGSKA (reference sequence). Trimming pared 3 bases from V and 6 bases from J, leaving 12 bases between. This CDR3 spans 13 amino acids. As DNA, the CDR3 is TGCAGTGCTAGTCGAGTAGTAGGCAATGAGCAGTTCTTC. Encoded protein: CSASRVVGNEQFF.

This clonotype was seen only once. The V call is TRBV12-3 or TRBV12-4, the J call TRBJ1-5; D unresolved. The ends were cut back, 2 bases at V and 0 bases at J, with 14 bases in the middle. The CDR3 has 17 residues. The CDR3 nucleotides read TGTGCCAGCAGTTTAAAAATGTCAGAGGCTAGCAATCAGCCCCAGCATTTT. The encoded protein is CASSLKMSEASNQPQHF.